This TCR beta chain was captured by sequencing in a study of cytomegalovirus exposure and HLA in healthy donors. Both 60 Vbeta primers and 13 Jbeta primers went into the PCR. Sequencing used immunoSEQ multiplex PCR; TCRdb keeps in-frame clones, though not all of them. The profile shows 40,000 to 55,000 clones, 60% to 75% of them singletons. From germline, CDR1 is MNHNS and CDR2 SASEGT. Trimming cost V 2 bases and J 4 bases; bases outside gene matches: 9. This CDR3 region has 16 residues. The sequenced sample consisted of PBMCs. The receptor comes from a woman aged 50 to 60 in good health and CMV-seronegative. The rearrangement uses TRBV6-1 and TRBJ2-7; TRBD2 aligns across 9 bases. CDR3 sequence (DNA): TGTGCCAGCAGTGAAAAAGGGAGTAGCGGGAGTTACGAGCAGTACTTC. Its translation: CASSEKGSSGSYEQYF.